The source of this T cell receptor beta chain is a study of shared clonotypes between healthy human individuals. Points from the study as a whole: Naive subsets, compared against memory subsets, generally had larger estimated richness values.

The table lists this clone with a few counts. Its antigen remains unidentified. There were only Caucasian adults among the donors, and all lived in Nashville, Tennessee. Repertoires were generated with immunoSEQ multiplex PCR, while TCRdb's copy carries only in-frame clones and drops some. The table has about 2.3 million clones, 85% to 95% seen once. Trimming cost V 1 base and J 8 bases, with 15 bases left between them. The V gene's germline CDR1 is SGHDT and CDR2 YYEEEE. The length of the CDR3 is 14 residues. The chain has TRBV5-6 and TRBJ1-1, with a tentative D call TRBD1 (6 bases). The origin of this receptor is a man in his late teens or twenties in good health. Some clones in this sample may be carry-over from other donors' samples. Sequencing used naive CD4+ T cells from PBMCs. Subset reported: CD45RA+ positively selected. DNA of the CDR3: TGTGCCAGCAGCTTGTCGGACAGCGGGGTAGAAGCTTTCTTT. As protein: CASSLSDSGVEAFF.